The 10 T cell receptor beta chains below come from one sample, sequenced in a study of tumor-infiltrating lymphocytes in localized non-small cell lung cancer. Some clones are missing from TCRdb's copy, which holds only in-frame ones; the method was immunoSEQ multiplex PCR. This sample yields about 7,000 clones, of which about 70% are seen a single time; around 8.8% belongs to the top ten. Sequencing was done on a sample of uninvolved lung tissue not adjacent to the tumor. The receptors were sampled from a human donor with non-small cell lung cancer.

This rearrangement joins TRBV6-5 to TRBJ2-7, with 7 positions matching TRBD2. Trimming at V came to 5 bases and at J to 1 base, leaving 8 bases not matched to a gene. Germline V gene data show CDR1 as MNHEY and CDR2 as SVGAGI. CDR3 length: 15 residues. CDR3 region: CASSIGGEGSYEQYF. The CDR3 DNA reads as TGTGCCAGCAGTATCGGCGGGGAGGGGTCCTACGAGCAGTACTTC.

This clone has a single count. In nucleotides, the CDR3 is TGTGCCAGCAGCGTAGGATTGGACGGGGCCAACGTCCTGACTTTC. Translated: CASSVGLDGANVLTF. The gene calls are TRBV9 and TRBJ2-6, with unresolved D. Trimming removed 0 bases from V and 4 bases from J, with 8 bases in between. CDR1 SGDLS and CDR2 YYNGEE come from the germline V gene. The CDR3 sequence is 15 residues long.

The chain uses TRBV29-1 and TRBJ1-1; 7 bases agree with TRBD1. The germline V gene encodes CDR1 SQVTM and CDR2 ANQGSEA. The CDR3 extends over 14 amino acids. Trimming took 0 bases from V and 2 from J; bases not matched to a gene: 3. The CDR3 is CSVEDGQVNTEAFF. The CDR3 bases are TGCAGCGTTGAAGATGGACAGGTTAACACTGAAGCTTTCTTT.

The chain is built from TRBV7-8 and TRBJ1-2, with a tentative D call TRBD1 (5 bases). Germline CDR1 and CDR2: SGHVS and FQNEAQ. The CDR3 runs to 14 residues. V was clipped by 5 bases and J by 8 bases, with 18 bases between them. The CDR3 loop is CASSQGGGVGGYTF. CDR3 bases: TGTGCCAGCAGCCAAGGCGGAGGGGTGGGAGGCTACACCTTC.

V and J are TRBV18 and TRBJ1-1; tentatively, D is TRBD1 (6 bases). With 0 bases removed from V and 5 bases from J, the gap between germline ends came to 22 bases. Looked up from germline, CDR1 is KGHSH and CDR2 is LQKENI. The CDR3 loop spans 18 amino acids. In DNA form, the CDR3 reads TGTGCCAGCTCACCACCGATTCGGGGGCGGTCGAATTGGACTGAAGCTTTCTTT. Its protein is CASSPPIRGRSNWTEAFF.

The J gene is TRBJ1-3, the V gene TRBV7-2, with 7 bases identical to TRBD1. The CDR3 runs 15 residues. Germline CDR1 reads SGHTA; CDR2 reads FQGNSA. The V and J ends lost 5 bases and 2 bases, in that order; junction bases with no gene match: 6. The CDR3 region is CASSPSRGAGNTIYF. The CDR3 DNA is TGTGCCAGCAGCCCAAGCAGGGGGGCTGGAAACACCATATATTTT.

The table lists this clone with a count of one. J is TRBJ1-4 and V is TRBV5-1; TRBD1 agrees at 11 bases. The V segment lost 4 bases and the J segment 7 bases; nucleotides outside the gene matches: 9. The length of the CDR3 is 16 residues. CDR1 and CDR2 (germline): SGHRS, YFSETQ. The CDR3 DNA is TGCGCCAGCAGCCCCGGTGGACAGGGGGCTGGTGAAAAACTGTTTTTT. Encoded protein: CASSPGGQGAGEKLFF.

The chain combines TRBV28 with TRBJ1-3, with 7 bases aligning to TRBD1. V gave up 7 bases and J gave up 4 bases; unmatched junction bases: 7. The CDR3 consists of 14 residues. CDR1 MDHEN and CDR2 SYDVKM come from the germline V gene. The CDR3, as DNA: TGTGCCAGCATCCCGTCGACAGGGGGAAACACCATATATTTT. Translation: CASIPSTGGNTIYF.

The CDR3 nucleotides read TGTGCCAGCAGTTTATGGGGGGCGCCTTACAATGAGCAGTTCTTC. Protein: CASSLWGAPYNEQFF. The chain recombines TRBV27 with TRBJ2-1; D assignment may be TRBD1 or TRBD2 (6 bases each). This CDR3 comprises 15 residues. The V gene lost 1 base and the J gene lost 4 bases, with 11 bases spanning the gap. Germline assignment: CDR1 MNHEY and CDR2 SMNVEV (reference sequence).

The chain carries TRBV30 and TRBJ1-3, with no clear D. The germline V gene encodes CDR1 GTSNPN and CDR2 SVGIG (reference sequence). Trimming left V 8 bases short and J 1 base short, with 15 bases between. There are 14 residues in the CDR3. The CDR3 DNA reads TGTGCCGGAGACGGCGGCTGGTCTGGAAACACCATATATTTT. Translated, it gives CAGDGGWSGNTIYF.